This T cell receptor beta chain was documented in a study of human T cells and chemical hapten exposure. TCRdb itself ran the RACE reads through MiXCR, one entry per CDR3 protein. This sample has about 380,000 distinct CDR3 sequences; nearly 6.5% occur once, and the top ten carry less than 6.5%. Regarding time point: patch test 2, 6 weeks after DPC sensitization. As for treatment: therapeutic diphenylcyclopropenone sensitization with weekly scalp DPC. CDR1 and CDR2 from the germline V gene are SGHVS and FQNEAQ. This CDR3 has 15 residues. Trimming left V 5 bases short and J 0 bases short, with 13 bases between.

The input for sequencing was whole blood, taken in connection with sensitization to the hapten diphenylcyclopropenone (DPC). V is TRBV7-8 and J is TRBJ1-1, with D unclear. The source is a woman aged 18-29 years with alopecia areata. Some clones in this sample may be carry-over from other donors' samples. The CDR3 reads CASSPTFTVNTEAFF. The CDR3 region has the DNA TGTGCCAGCAGCCCTACCTTTACAGTGAACACTGAAGCTTTCTTT. The variable domain in full, with the rest retrieved from reference TRBV7-8 and TRBJ1-1, is GAGVSQSPRYKVAKRGQDVALRCDPISGHVSLFWYQQALGQGPEFLTYFQNEAQLDKSGLPSDRFFAERPEGSVSTLKIQRTQQEDSAVYLCASSPTFTVNTEAFFGQGTRLTVV.